This entry lists 8 T cell receptor beta chains sequenced from one sample in a study of CD8 T cells in Susac syndrome. Random hexamers were used to reverse transcribe the RNA input (about 0.45 to 1 ug). TCRdb used MiXCR to reprocess the immunoSEQ multiplex PCR reads, holding one entry per CDR3 protein. The sample has fewer than 150,000 distinct CDR3 sequences; roughly 96% are singletons. Sequencing was done on a sample of CD4+ T cells from PBMCs. The receptors originated from a human donor in good health.

This clonotype has a handful of counts. The chain joins TRBV6-6 to TRBJ1-1; no clear D gene. With 5 bases removed from V and 0 bases from J, the gap between germline ends came to 4 bases. Germline V CDR1 and CDR2: MNHNY, SVGAGI (reference sequence). This CDR3 is 12 amino acids long. The CDR3 loop is CASSQMNTEAFF. CDR3 sequence (DNA): TGTGCCAGCAGTCAAATGAACACTGAAGCTTTCTTT.

The chain combines TRBV3-1 with TRBJ1-4; D is unresolved. Trimming stripped 1 base from V and 10 bases from J, with 19 bases between. Germline loops: CDR1 LGHDT, CDR2 YNNKEL (reference sequence). CDR3 size: 16 residues. In DNA form, the CDR3 reads TGTGCCAGCAGCCAAGCCGGGCAGGCCAGGCCGGGAAAACTGTTTTTT. It specifies CASSQAGQARPGKLFF.

The chain combines TRBV28 with TRBJ2-5; D is perhaps TRBD1 (6 bases). Germline CDR1 MDHEN, CDR2 SYDVKM. This CDR3 contains 15 residues. Trimming removed 5 bases from V and 7 bases from J, with 20 bases in between. The CDR3 DNA follows: TGTGCCAGCAGTATAGGACAGTTAGGGCCAGGGACCCAGTACTTC. It yields the protein CASSIGQLGPGTQYF.

J is TRBJ2-7 and V is TRBV5-1, with TRBD1 matching 7 bases. After removal of 0 bases from V and 1 base from J, the junction contained 7 bases not matched to a gene. The CDR3 loop spans 16 amino acids. CDR1 and CDR2 (germline): SGHRS, YFSETQ. The CDR3 is CASSLAPSQGSYEQYF. The DNA for the CDR3 is TGCGCCAGCAGCTTGGCCCCCTCACAGGGGTCCTACGAGCAGTACTTC.

The chain links TRBV29-1 to TRBJ2-7; maybe TRBD2 (5 bases). Trimming removed 1 base from V and 4 bases from J, with 14 bases in between. CDR1 and CDR2 from the germline V gene are SQVTM and ANQGSEA. The length of the CDR3 is 14 residues. CDR3 nucleotide sequence: TGCAGCGTTGAAGGGCCCGAGGGATTTTACGAGCAGTACTTC. Amino acid sequence: CSVEGPEGFYEQYF.

This chain connects TRBV12-3 or TRBV12-4 to TRBJ2-1; 12 nucleotides match TRBD2. After removal of 6 bases from V and 5 bases from J, the junction contained 5 bases not matched to a gene. The CDR3 length is 15 residues. The CDR3 DNA is TGTGCCAGCAGACGCGGACTAGCGGGGAACAATGAGCAGTTCTTC. Translated: CASRRGLAGNNEQFF.

This clonotype has just a few counts. The V gene is TRBV29-1, the J gene TRBJ1-2; weak D call: TRBD1 (6 bases). Germline CDR1 and CDR2: SQVTM and ANQGSEA. The CDR3 has 12 residues. V was clipped by 3 bases and J by 6 bases, with 11 bases between them. The CDR3 is CSVDGRGDGYTF. The DNA of the CDR3 is TGCAGCGTTGACGGCAGGGGAGATGGCTACACCTTC.

The chain recombines TRBV12-3 or TRBV12-4 with TRBJ1-3, with TRBD1 matching 7 bases. CDR3 length: 14 amino acids. V was pared by 5 bases and J by 4 bases, with 5 bases of the junction left unmatched. This CDR3 reads CASSKQGSGNTIYF. In DNA form, the CDR3 reads TGTGCCAGCAGTAAACAGGGGAGCGGAAACACCATATATTTT.